This T cell receptor beta chain was sequenced in a study of blood T cell repertoires in COVID-19. With V trimmed by 7 bases and J by 9 bases, 1 base remained unmatched. CDR3 length equals 12 residues. Germline lookup yields CDR1 MNHNY and CDR2 SVGAGI (reference sequence). Some clones are missing from TCRdb's copy, which holds only in-frame ones; the method was immunoSEQ multiplex PCR. The table records about 20,000 clones, 85% to 90% of them present only once. Sequencing used peripheral blood. This TCR was sampled from a man aged 45-65 years with active COVID-19. The chain employs TRBV6-6 and TRBJ2-5; 14 bases are shared with TRBD2. The CDR3 loop is CASMTSGGAQYF. In DNA form, the CDR3 reads TGTGCCAGCATGACTAGCGGGGGGGCCCAGTACTTC.